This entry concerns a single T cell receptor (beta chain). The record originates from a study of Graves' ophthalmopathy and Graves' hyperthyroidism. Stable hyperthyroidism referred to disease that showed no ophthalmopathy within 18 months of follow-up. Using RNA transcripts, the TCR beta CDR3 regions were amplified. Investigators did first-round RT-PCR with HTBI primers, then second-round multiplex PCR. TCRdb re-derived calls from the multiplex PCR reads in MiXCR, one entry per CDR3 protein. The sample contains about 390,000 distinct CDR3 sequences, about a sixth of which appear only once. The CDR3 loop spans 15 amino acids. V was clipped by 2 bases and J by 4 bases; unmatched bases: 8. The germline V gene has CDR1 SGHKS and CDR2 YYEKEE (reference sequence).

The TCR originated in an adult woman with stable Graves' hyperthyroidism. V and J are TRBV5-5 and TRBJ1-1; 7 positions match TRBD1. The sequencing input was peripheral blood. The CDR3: CASSFQTGWGTEAFF. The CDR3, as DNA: TGTGCCAGCAGCTTTCAGACAGGGTGGGGCACTGAAGCTTTCTTT.